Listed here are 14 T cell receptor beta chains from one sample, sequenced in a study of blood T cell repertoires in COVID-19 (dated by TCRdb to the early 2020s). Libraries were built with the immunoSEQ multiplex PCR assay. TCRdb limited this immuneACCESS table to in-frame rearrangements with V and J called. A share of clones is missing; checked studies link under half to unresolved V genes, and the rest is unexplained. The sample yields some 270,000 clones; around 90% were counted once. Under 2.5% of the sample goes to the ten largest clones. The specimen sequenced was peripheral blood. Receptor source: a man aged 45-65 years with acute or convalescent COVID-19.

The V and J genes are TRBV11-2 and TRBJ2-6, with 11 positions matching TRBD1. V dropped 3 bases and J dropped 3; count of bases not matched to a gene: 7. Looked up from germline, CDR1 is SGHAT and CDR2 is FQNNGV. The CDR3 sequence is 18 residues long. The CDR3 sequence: CASSFLGQGGFGANVLTF. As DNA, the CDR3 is TGTGCCAGCAGCTTCCTGGGACAGGGGGGGTTTGGGGCCAACGTCCTGACTTTC. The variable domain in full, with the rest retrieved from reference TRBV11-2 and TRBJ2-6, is EAGVAQSPRYKIIEKRQSVAFWCNPISGHATLYWYQQILGQGPKLLIQFQNNGVVDDSQLPKDRFSAERLKGVDSTLKIQPAKLEDSAVYLCASSFLGQGGFGANVLTFGAGSRLTVL.

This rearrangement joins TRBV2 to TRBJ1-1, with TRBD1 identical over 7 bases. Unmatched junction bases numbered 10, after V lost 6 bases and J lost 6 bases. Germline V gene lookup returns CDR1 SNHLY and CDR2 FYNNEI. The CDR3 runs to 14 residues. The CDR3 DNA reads TGTGCCAGCAGACAACAGGGGAATGGGGCTGAAGCTTTCTTT. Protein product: CASRQQGNGAEAFF.

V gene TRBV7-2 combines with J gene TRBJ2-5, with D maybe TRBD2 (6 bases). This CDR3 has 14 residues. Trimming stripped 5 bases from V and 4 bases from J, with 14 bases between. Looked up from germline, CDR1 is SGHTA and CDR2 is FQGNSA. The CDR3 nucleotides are TGTGCCAGCAGCCCTCGTTGGGGGGTAGAGACCCAGTACTTC. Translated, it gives CASSPRWGVETQYF.

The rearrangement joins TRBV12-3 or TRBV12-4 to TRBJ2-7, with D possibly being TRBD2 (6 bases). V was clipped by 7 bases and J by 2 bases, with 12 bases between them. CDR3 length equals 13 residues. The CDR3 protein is CASKWEEPYEQYF. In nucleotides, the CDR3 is TGTGCCAGCAAGTGGGAGGAGCCCTACGAGCAGTACTTC.

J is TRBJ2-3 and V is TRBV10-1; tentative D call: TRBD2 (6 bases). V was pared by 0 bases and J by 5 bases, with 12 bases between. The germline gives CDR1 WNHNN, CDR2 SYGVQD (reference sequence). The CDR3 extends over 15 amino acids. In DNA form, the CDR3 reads TGCGCCAGCAGTGAGTCGCACGGGGGAGGAGATACGCAGTATTTT. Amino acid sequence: CASSESHGGGDTQYF.

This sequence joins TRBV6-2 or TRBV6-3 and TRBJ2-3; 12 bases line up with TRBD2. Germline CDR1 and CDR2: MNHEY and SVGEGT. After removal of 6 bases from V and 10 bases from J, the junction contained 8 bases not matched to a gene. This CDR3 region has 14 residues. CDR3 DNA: TGTGCCAGCAGCCCACCTAGCGGGGGGGCGGCGCAGTATTTT. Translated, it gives CASSPPSGGAAQYF.

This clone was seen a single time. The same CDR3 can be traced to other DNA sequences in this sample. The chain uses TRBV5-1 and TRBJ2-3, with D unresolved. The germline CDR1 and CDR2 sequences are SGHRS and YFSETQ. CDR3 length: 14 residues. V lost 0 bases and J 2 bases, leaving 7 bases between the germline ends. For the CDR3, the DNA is TGCGCCAGCAGCTTGGACAGCCCCACAGATACGCAGTATTTT. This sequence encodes CASSLDSPTDTQYF.

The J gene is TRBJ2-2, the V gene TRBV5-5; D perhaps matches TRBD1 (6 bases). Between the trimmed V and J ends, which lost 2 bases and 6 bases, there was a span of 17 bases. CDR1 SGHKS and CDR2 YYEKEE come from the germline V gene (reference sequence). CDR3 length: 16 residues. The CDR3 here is CASSFGVSSGAGELFF. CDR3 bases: TGTGCCAGCAGCTTTGGTGTTTCTTCAGGGGCCGGGGAGCTGTTTTTT.

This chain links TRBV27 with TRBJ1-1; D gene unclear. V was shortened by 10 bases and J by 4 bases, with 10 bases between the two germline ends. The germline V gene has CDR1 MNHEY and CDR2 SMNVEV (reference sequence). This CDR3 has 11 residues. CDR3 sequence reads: CAIQSSTEAFF. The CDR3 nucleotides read TGTGCCATCCAAAGTAGCACTGAAGCTTTCTTT.

This CDR3 reads CASSPTGAVYGYTF. The CDR3 DNA follows: TGTGCCAGCAGCCCGACAGGGGCAGTTTATGGCTACACCTTC. This chain links TRBV7-2 with TRBJ1-2; 8 positions agree with TRBD1. CDR3 size: 14 residues. The V gene end was trimmed by 5 bases and the J gene end by 5 bases; junction bases not matched to a gene: 7. CDR1 and CDR2 from the germline V gene are SGHTA and FQGNSA.

Written as DNA, the CDR3 is TGTGCCAGCAGCTGGGGGGGAAGGAGCACAGATACGCAGTATTTT. This encodes CASSWGGRSTDTQYF. The rearrangement joins TRBV3-1 (or the pseudogene TRBV3-2) to TRBJ2-3; 7 nucleotides align to TRBD2. The CDR3 spans 15 residues. Germline V gene sequence: CDR1 LGHDT, CDR2 YNNKEL (reference sequence). Trimming removed 5 bases from V and 0 bases from J; junction bases left unmatched: 5.

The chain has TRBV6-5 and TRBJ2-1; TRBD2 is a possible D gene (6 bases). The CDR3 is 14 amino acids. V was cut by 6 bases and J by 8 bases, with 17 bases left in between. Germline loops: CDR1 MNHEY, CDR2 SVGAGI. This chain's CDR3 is CASSLGSPGDEQFF. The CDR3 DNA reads TGTGCCAGCAGCCTCGGGAGCCCGGGAGATGAGCAGTTCTTC.

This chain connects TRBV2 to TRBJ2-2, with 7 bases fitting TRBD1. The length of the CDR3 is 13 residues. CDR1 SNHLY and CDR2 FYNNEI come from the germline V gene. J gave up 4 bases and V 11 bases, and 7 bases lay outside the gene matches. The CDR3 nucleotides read TGTGCCTGTCAGGGACAGATCACCGGGGAGCTGTTTTTT. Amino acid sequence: CACQGQITGELFF.

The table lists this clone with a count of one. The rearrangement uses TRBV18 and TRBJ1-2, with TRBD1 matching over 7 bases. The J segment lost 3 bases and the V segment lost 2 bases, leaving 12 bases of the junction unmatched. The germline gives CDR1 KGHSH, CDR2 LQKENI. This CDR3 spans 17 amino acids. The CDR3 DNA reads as TGTGCCAGCTCACCAGTTTCTCGGGACAGACCTTACTATGGCTACACCTTC. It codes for CASSPVSRDRPYYGYTF.